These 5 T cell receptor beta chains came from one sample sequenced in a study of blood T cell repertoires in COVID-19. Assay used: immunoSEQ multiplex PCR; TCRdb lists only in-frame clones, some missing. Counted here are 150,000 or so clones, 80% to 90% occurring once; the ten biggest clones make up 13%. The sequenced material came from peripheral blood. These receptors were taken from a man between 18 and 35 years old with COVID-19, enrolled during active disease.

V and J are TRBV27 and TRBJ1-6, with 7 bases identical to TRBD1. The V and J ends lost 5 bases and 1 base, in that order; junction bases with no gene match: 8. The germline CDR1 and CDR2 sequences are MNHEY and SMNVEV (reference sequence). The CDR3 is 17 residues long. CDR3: CASSLQQGSSYNSPLHF. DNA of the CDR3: TGTGCCAGCAGTCTCCAACAGGGGTCGTCCTATAATTCACCCCTCCACTTT.

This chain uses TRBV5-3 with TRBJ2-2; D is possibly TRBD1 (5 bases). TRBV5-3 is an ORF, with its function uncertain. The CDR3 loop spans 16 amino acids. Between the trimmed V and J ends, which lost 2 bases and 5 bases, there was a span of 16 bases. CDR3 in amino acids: CARSLRRAICTGELFF. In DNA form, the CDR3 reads TGTGCCAGAAGCTTACGCAGGGCCATATGTACCGGGGAGCTGTTTTTT.

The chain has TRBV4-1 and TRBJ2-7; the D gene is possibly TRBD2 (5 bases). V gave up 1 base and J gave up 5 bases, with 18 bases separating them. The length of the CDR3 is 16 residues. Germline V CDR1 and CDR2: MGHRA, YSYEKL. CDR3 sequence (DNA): TGCGCCAGCAGCCAAGTGGAGGAGAGGGCAAGCGACGAGCAGTACTTC. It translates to CASSQVEERASDEQYF.

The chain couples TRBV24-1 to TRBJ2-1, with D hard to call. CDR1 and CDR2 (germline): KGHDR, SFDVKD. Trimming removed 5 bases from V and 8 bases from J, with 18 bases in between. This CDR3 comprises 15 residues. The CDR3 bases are TGTGCCACCAGTGGAAACGCGGTCCCTTGGGATGAGCAGTTCTTC. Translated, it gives CATSGNAVPWDEQFF.

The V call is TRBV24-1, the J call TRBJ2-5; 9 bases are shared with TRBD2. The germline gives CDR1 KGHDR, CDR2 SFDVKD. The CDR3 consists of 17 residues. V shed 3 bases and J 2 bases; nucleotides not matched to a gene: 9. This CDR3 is CATSDALAGRAQETQYF. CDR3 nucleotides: TGTGCCACCAGTGATGCGCTAGCGGGAAGGGCTCAAGAGACCCAGTACTTC.